These T cell receptor beta chains were read from a single sample in a study of blood T cells in healthy people across ages. TCRdb re-analysed the 5' RACE reads in MiXCR, keeping a single row per CDR3 protein. The profile shows 700,000 or so distinct CDR3 sequences, around a fifth of them singletons. Sequencing was done on a sample of blood. The receptors shown here come from a man between 65 and 79 years old in good health. The CDR3 runs from the conserved cysteine through the conserved F or W. The D gene is left open where the match is weak. The size field is filled for only some rows; it gives once, few, many or a size class.

clone_size	v_call	j_call	d_call	cdr3_nt	cdr3_aa
-	TRBV6-2/TRBV6-3	TRBJ2-3	-	TGTGCCAGCAGGGCGACATCGATTGGTCCGCAGTATTTT	CASRATSIGPQYF
few	TRBV19	TRBJ2-1	-	TGTGCCAGTAGTATCTCCCGTATGAGGAACAATGAGCAGTTCTTC	CASSISRMRNNEQFF
many	TRBV6-2/TRBV6-3	TRBJ2-1	TRBD2	TGTGCCAGCACTCCCGCACCGGGACTAGCCTACAATGAGCAGTTCTTC	CASTPAPGLAYNEQFF
-	TRBV5-1	TRBJ2-3	-	TGCGCCAGCAGCTCCCCGATAAGGAGGACAGATACGCAGTATTTT	CASSSPIRRTDTQYF
few	TRBV7-2	TRBJ2-5	-	TGTGCCAGCGGCCGAGGGACCTTAGAGACCCAGTGCTTC	CASGRGTLETQCF
few	TRBV11-2	TRBJ1-6	TRBD1	TGTGCCAGCAGGGGCGGACAGGGAGTCTCACCCCTCCACTTT	CASRGGQGVSPLHF
-	TRBV20-1	TRBJ1-2	-	TGCGGTGCTACGCCACAGGGTAACTATGGCTACACCTTC	CGATPQGNYGYTF
-	TRBV27	TRBJ2-4	-	TGTGCCAGCAGTTTATCAGGGGCTCAAATAGCCAAAAACATTCAGTACTTC	CASSLSGAQIAKNIQYF
few	TRBV7-9	TRBJ2-2	-	TGTGCCAGCAGCTTAGGGGTCAGGAACACCGGGGAGCTGTTTTTT	CASSLGVRNTGELFF
-	TRBV13	TRBJ2-7	-	TGTGCCAGCAGACGGTCCGGAACAGGGACCTACGAGCAGTACTTC	CASRRSGTGTYEQYF
many	TRBV29-1	TRBJ1-1	TRBD1	TGCAGCGTCCGGACAGGGGGCCTGACTGAAGCTTTCTTT	CSVRTGGLTEAFF
-	TRBV3-1	TRBJ1-2	-	TGTGCCAGCAGTCTCCGATGGGACGGCTACACCTTC	CASSLRWDGYTF
-	TRBV5-1	TRBJ1-5	-	TGCGCCAGCAGCCCGGACTCAAGTCAGGCTCAGCCCCAGCATTTT	CASSPDSSQAQPQHF
few	TRBV20-1	TRBJ1-4	-	TGCAGTGCTGCACAGGGCCGGTCTGATGAAAAACTGTTTTTT	CSAAQGRSDEKLFF
-	TRBV7-6	TRBJ2-1	TRBD2	TGTGCCAGCAGCTTAATTGTAGCGGGGCGTCAGTACAATGAGCAGTTCTTC	CASSLIVAGRQYNEQFF
-	TRBV18	TRBJ2-3	-	TGTGCCAGCTCACCCAAGGGGGGATACGGGACAGATACGCAGTATTTT	CASSPKGGYGTDTQYF
-	TRBV7-2	TRBJ1-2	-	TGTGCCAGCAGCAAGGGGGTGGACTATGGCTACACCTTC	CASSKGVDYGYTF
-	TRBV5-1	TRBJ1-1	-	TGCGCCAGCAGTTCGTACACAGGGCCTCCTTACACTGAAGCTTTCTTT	CASSSYTGPPYTEAFF
-	TRBV15	TRBJ2-3	TRBD1	TGTGCCACCAGCAAGGTGGGACAGGAGGTAGATACGCAGTATTTT	CATSKVGQEVDTQYF
-	TRBV6-6	TRBJ1-6	-	TGTGCCAGCAGTTACGACGCCAGGGTTGGTTCACCCCTCCACTTT	CASSYDARVGSPLHF
few	TRBV7-8	TRBJ1-1	TRBD1	TGTGCCAGCAGCTTCCACGAGGCAGGGGGCCTCACTGAAGCTTTCTTT	CASSFHEAGGLTEAFF
-	TRBV28	TRBJ1-2	-	TGTGCCAGCAGTCCATATCGGTACAGGGACGGCTACACCTTC	CASSPYRYRDGYTF
-	TRBV6-1	TRBJ2-6	-	TGTGCCAGCAAGGTCTTGGGCTCTGGGGCCAACGTCCTGACTTTC	CASKVLGSGANVLTF
-	TRBV27	TRBJ1-2	TRBD1	TGTGCCAGCAGTTTAGGTATGGGACAGGGTATCGACTATGGCTACACCTTC	CASSLGMGQGIDYGYTF
-	TRBV6-5	TRBJ1-6	-	TGTGCCAGCAGTTACACTGGGAATTCACCCCTCCACTTT	CASSYTGNSPLHF
-	TRBV12-3/TRBV12-4	TRBJ2-2	-	TGTGCCAGCAGTCCATCAACCAGGCCCGGGGAGCTGTTTTTT	CASSPSTRPGELFF
few	TRBV12-3/TRBV12-4	TRBJ1-2	TRBD1	TGTGCCAGCAGTTTAGGGAATGACAGGGCCTCCGCTAACTATGGCTACACCTTC	CASSLGNDRASANYGYTF
-	TRBV29-1	TRBJ2-1	-	TGCAGCGTTGATAGGCAGTTTTACAATGAGCAGTTCTTC	CSVDRQFYNEQFF
-	TRBV12-3/TRBV12-4	TRBJ2-2	-	TGTGCCACCGGTGGAACCGGGGAGCTGTTTTTT	CATGGTGELFF
-	TRBV7-2	TRBJ2-3	TRBD2	TGTGCCAGCAGACCGGGACTAGCGGGAGGGATCACAGATACGCAGTATTTT	CASRPGLAGGITDTQYF
few	TRBV29-1	TRBJ1-1	-	TGCAGCGTTGAACAAAGGCTGCTGAGCACTGAAGCTTTCTTT	CSVEQRLLSTEAFF